The rows below give T cell receptor beta chains drawn from one sample of a study of OX40 agonist ivuxolimab in advanced cancers. Assay: immunoSEQ multiplex PCR; the TCRdb copy retains only in-frame clones and omits some. The sample lists 25,000 to 35,000 clones, 88% occurring once. Here the sequenced sample was CD4+ or CD8+ T cells sorted from blood, taken in a trial of the OX40 agonist ivuxolimab. These receptors were obtained from an adult with an advanced solid tumor such as melanoma, head and neck, liver or kidney cancer. The conserved cysteine and the conserved F or W are not part of the CDR3 here. Fields, in order: CDR3 length, V gene, J gene, CDR3 protein.

16,TRBV7-9,TRBJ2-3,ASSLYYMVTGSTDTQY
12,TRBV7-8,TRBJ1-5,ASSLETVNQPQH
13,TRBV7-6,TRBJ2-2,ASSLVVENTGELF
15,TRBV2,TRBJ2-1,ASSQDTSGTWGNEQF
13,TRBV6-4,TRBJ2-3,ASSEASTGTDTQY
15,TRBV28,TRBJ2-5,ASKKWGIAGGLETQY
15,TRBV18,TRBJ1-2,ASSPTSGTDSSYGYT
15,TRBV27,TRBJ1-6,ASSTFFRDSYNSPLH
12,TRBV4-1,TRBJ2-7,ASSGGGSSYEQY
14,TRBV7-6,TRBJ2-1,ASSLDGRGPYNEQF
9,TRBV20-1,TRBJ2-7,SAREGDEQY
13,TRBV5-1,TRBJ2-3,ASSLVSPRTDTQY
12,TRBV28,TRBJ2-3,ASSLDRRADTQY
12,TRBV28,TRBJ2-1,ASSSLSIGFAPF
12,TRBV14,TRBJ1-1,ASSPFMVNTEAF
14,TRBV4-1,TRBJ1-1,ASSRKFEGSNTEAF
11,TRBV29-1,TRBJ2-1,SVEAAAVNEQF
13,TRBV4-1,TRBJ2-3,ASSPGTSSVDTQY
12,TRBV5-6,TRBJ2-5,ASSSGTATETQY
16,TRBV2,TRBJ2-1,ASSPNAPGTDLYNEQF
17,TRBV5-1,TRBJ2-7,ASSLAPPRLSSGSYEQY
11,TRBV6-4,TRBJ2-2,ASSDGDTGELF
10,TRBV29-1,TRBJ2-7,SVEDESDEQY
13,TRBV6-1,TRBJ1-1,ASSENIQGGTEAF
10,TRBV5-1,TRBJ2-2,ASSLYTGELF
11,TRBV29-1,TRBJ1-2,SVVSVSNYGYT
11,TRBV6-5,TRBJ1-5,ASRGQGIQPQH
13,TRBV7-9,TRBJ1-2,ASSLAPMSGYGYT
12,TRBV30,TRBJ2-7,AWSELAIHYEQY
13,TRBV9,TRBJ2-2,ASSVGLQITGELF
14,TRBV5-6,TRBJ1-1,ASSLGQLEMNTEAF
12,TRBV30,TRBJ1-2,AWSPEWVNYGYT
12,TRBV2,TRBJ2-5,ASSLLAMQETQY
16,TRBV27,TRBJ2-3,ASSLSGTSGRALDTQY
12,TRBV5-6,TRBJ2-7,ARSLVQVFREQY
14,TRBV7-6,TRBJ2-1,ASSLAPGGPFNEQF
13,TRBV6-5,TRBJ2-1,ASSIAGGLINEQF
12,TRBV9,TRBJ2-3,ASGRSAGTDTQY
11,TRBV11-3,TRBJ2-5,ASSPGGQETQY
13,TRBV21-1,TRBJ1-3,ASSIQGAFGNTIY
13,TRBV18,TRBJ2-7,ASSPPGTSGYEQY
13,TRBV6-4,TRBJ2-1,ASSPRDTTYNEQF
15,TRBV9,TRBJ2-1,ASSSQGTLSSYNEQF
13,TRBV9,TRBJ1-1,ASSGRPTGNTEAF
13,TRBV5-6,TRBJ1-2,ASSLAQGAPYGYT